This entry lists 13 T cell receptor beta chains sequenced from one sample in a study of blood T cell repertoires in COVID-19 (dated by TCRdb to the early 2020s). The library was built by means of the immunoSEQ multiplex PCR assay. This is the immuneACCESS table as TCRdb keeps it, with only in-frame sequences that have V and J called. A part of the clones is gone; compared with another copy, unresolved V genes explain less than half, and the rest is unexplained. This sample holds more than 95,000 clones; roughly 80% were observed only once. Of the sample, more than 3% falls within the top ten clones. Input material: peripheral blood. The receptors derive from a woman of 80 years or more with active or convalescent COVID-19.

V and J are TRBV2 and TRBJ2-2; possibly TRBD2 for D (6 bases). CDR3 length: 13 residues. Germline CDR1 reads SNHLY; CDR2 reads FYNNEI. V gave up 3 bases and J gave up 5 bases, with 7 bases separating them. The DNA of the CDR3 is TGTGCCAGCAGTGAGGGGACTACCGGGGAGCTGTTTTTT. Translation gives CASSEGTTGELFF.

The chain is built from TRBV7-9 and TRBJ2-7; 12 bases match TRBD2. CDR3 length equals 14 residues. V trimming: 5 bases; J trimming: 8 bases; junction bases outside the gene matches: 7. CDR1 is SEHNR and CDR2 is FQNEAQ in the germline V gene (reference sequence). The CDR3 loop is CASSALGLAGKQYF. The CDR3 DNA is TGTGCCAGCAGCGCCCTAGGACTAGCGGGAAAGCAGTACTTC.

The V and J genes are TRBV5-4 and TRBJ2-3; 7 nucleotides line up with TRBD1. Germline V gives CDR1 SGHNT, CDR2 YYREEE (reference sequence). The CDR3 is 15 residues long. With 1 base clipped from V and 5 bases from J, the junction kept 7 bases outside the gene matches. The CDR3 DNA is TGTGCCAGCAGCTTGTTACAGGACAGGCAAGATACGCAGTATTTT. Its translation: CASSLLQDRQDTQYF. Full variable domain (missing parts from reference TRBV5-4 and TRBJ2-3): ETGVTQSPTHLIKTRGQQVTLRCSSQSGHNTVSWYQQALGQGPQFIFQYYREEENGRGNFPPRFSGLQFPNYSSELNVNALELDDSALYLCASSLLQDRQDTQYFGPGTRLTVL.

The chain recombines TRBV7-9 with TRBJ2-5; D not certain. This CDR3 region has 11 residues. Between the trimmed V and J ends, which lost 6 bases and 5 bases, there was a span of 7 bases. Germline assignment: CDR1 SEHNR and CDR2 FQNEAQ (reference sequence). The CDR3 sequence is CASSPRETQYF. The CDR3 DNA reads as TGTGCCAGCAGTCCACGGGAGACCCAGTACTTC.

The chain employs TRBV4-1 and TRBJ1-6; tentative D call: TRBD1 (5 bases). The CDR3 totals 15 residues. V was cut by 4 bases and J by 7 bases, with 14 bases left in between. CDR1 MGHRA and CDR2 YSYEKL come from the germline V gene. This chain's CDR3 is CASSPGGPRNSPLHF. In DNA form, the CDR3 reads TGCGCCAGCAGCCCGGGGGGACCGAGAAATTCACCCCTCCACTTT.

The chain combines TRBV19 with TRBJ1-4, with 7 bases matching TRBD1. The CDR3 runs 16 residues. V was pared by 5 bases and J by 1 base, with 7 bases of the junction left unmatched. CDR1 LNHDA and CDR2 SQIVND come from the germline V gene (reference sequence). The CDR3 nucleotides read TGTGCCAGTAGTCCCGGAAGGGGGCTAACTAATGAAAAACTGTTTTTT. It codes for CASSPGRGLTNEKLFF.

The V and J genes are TRBV5-6 and TRBJ2-3; TRBD1 is a possible D gene (6 bases). Trimming took 3 bases from V and 0 from J, leaving 11 bases between them. Germline V gene data show CDR1 as SGHDT and CDR2 as YYEEEE. The length of the CDR3 is 15 residues. CDR3 coding DNA: TGTGCCAGCAGCTATTTACAGGGAAGCACAGATACGCAGTATTTT. Amino acids: CASSYLQGSTDTQYF. Based on the CDR3 plus reference TRBV5-6 and TRBJ2-3, the full variable domain is DAGVTQSPTHLIKTRGQQVTLRCSPKSGHDTVSWYQQALGQGPQFIFQYYEEEERQRGNFPDRFSGHQFPNYSSELNVNALLLGDSALYLCASSYLQGSTDTQYFGPGTRLTVL.

DNA of the CDR3: TGTGCCAGCAGCCTAGCGGCCCTATACCAAGAGACCCAGTACTTC. It codes for CASSLAALYQETQYF. The rearrangement uses TRBV3-1 (or the pseudogene TRBV3-2) and TRBJ2-5; possibly TRBD2 for D (6 bases). This CDR3 comprises 15 residues. Looked up from germline, CDR1 is LGHDT and CDR2 is YNNKEL (reference sequence). V lost 4 bases and J 0 bases, leaving 12 bases between the germline ends.

This clone was seen a single time. This chain joins TRBV7-6 and TRBJ2-2; weak D call: TRBD2 (6 bases). Trimming took off 4 bases at V and 5 bases at J, with 17 bases between the two ends. Per germline, CDR1 SGHVS and CDR2 FNYEAQ. The CDR3 runs to 16 residues. The CDR3 coding sequence is TGTGCCAGCAGCTCTTACTCGGGGGATCGGACCGGGGAGCTGTTTTTT. Its translation: CASSSYSGDRTGELFF.

The J gene is TRBJ1-4, the V gene TRBV23-1; tentatively, D is TRBD1 (5 bases). TRBV23-1 has ORF status, its function being uncertain. V lost 6 bases and J lost 0, with 8 bases in between. The CDR3 sequence is 14 residues long. CDR3 sequence (DNA): TGCGCCAGCAGCAGGGATTCAACTAATGAAAAACTGTTTTTT. Translated: CASSRDSTNEKLFF.

This rearrangement joins TRBV6-5 to TRBJ2-1; possibly TRBD1 for D (6 bases). This CDR3 has 13 residues. The germline V gene encodes CDR1 MNHEY and CDR2 SVGAGI. The germline V and J ends were trimmed by 6 bases and 9 bases, with 15 bases remaining between them. Here the CDR3 DNA reads TGTGCCAGCAGAGGCAGGGGCAAAGGTGAGCAGTTCTTC. This sequence encodes CASRGRGKGEQFF.

The chain recombines TRBV2 with TRBJ1-4; D call uncertain. The V gene lost 6 bases and the J gene lost 0 bases, with 5 bases spanning the gap. Germline V CDR1 and CDR2: SNHLY, FYNNEI. This CDR3 is built from 13 residues. The CDR3: CASRGATNEKLFF. CDR3 nucleotides: TGTGCCAGCAGAGGAGCAACTAATGAAAAACTGTTTTTT.

The chain carries TRBV30 and TRBJ1-2; D is ambiguous. With 1 base removed from V and 4 bases from J, the gap between germline ends came to 10 bases. Per the germline V gene, CDR1 is GTSNPN and CDR2 is SVGIG (reference sequence). CDR3 size: 13 residues. CDR3 in amino acids: CAWSGSGIYGYTF. For the CDR3, the DNA is TGTGCCTGGAGTGGGTCCGGGATCTATGGCTACACCTTC.